The 24 T cell receptor beta chains below all came from one sample that was sequenced in a study of patients and donors after allogeneic stem cell transplantation. From the RT-PCR reads, TCRdb called clonotypes with MiXCR, one entry per CDR3 protein. The sample has about 410,000 distinct CDR3 sequences, roughly 17% seen once. The material sequenced was blood, either unsorted or a sorted T cell fraction (not recorded which). All receptors come from a human donor who was either an allogeneic HSCT recipient or a stem cell or donor lymphocyte infusion donor (not recorded which). It is not recorded whose cells these are; they may come from a transplant donor.

This clonotype was found many times. This chain joins TRBV20-1 and TRBJ2-7; no clear D. V gave up 2 bases and J gave up 6 bases, with 8 bases separating them. Germline V gene lookup returns CDR1 DFQATT and CDR2 SNEGSKA (reference sequence). This CDR3 has 11 amino acids. CDR3 sequence (DNA): TGCAGTGCTAGACCGGACGGCGAGCAGTACTTC. It specifies CSARPDGEQYF.

The chain joins TRBV10-3 to TRBJ1-2; 9 bases align to TRBD1. The CDR3 loop spans 14 amino acids. From germline, CDR1 is ENHRY and CDR2 SYGVKD. The V and J ends lost 0 bases and 7 bases, in that order; junction bases with no gene match: 3. The CDR3 bases are TGTGCCATCAGTGAGTCACGGACAGGGGCTGGCTACACCTTC. It yields the protein CAISESRTGAGYTF.

The chain links TRBV24-1 to TRBJ1-3; no clear D. Germline-derived CDR1 and CDR2 are KGHDR and SFDVKD. The CDR3 extends over 15 amino acids. Trimming removed 4 bases at V and 0 bases at J, with 9 bases between. The CDR3 DNA is TGTGCCACCAGTGACGGGTCGAGCTCTGGAAACACCATATATTTT. Translating it yields CATSDGSSSGNTIYF.

The J gene is TRBJ1-3, the V gene TRBV6-5; D is undetermined. Germline lookup yields CDR1 MNHEY and CDR2 SVGAGI. This CDR3 spans 14 amino acids. V shed 4 bases and J shed 0 bases, with 7 bases lying between them. CDR3 region: CASSLTVSGNTIYF. The CDR3 DNA follows: TGTGCCAGCAGTTTGACGGTCTCTGGAAACACCATATATTTT.

This rearrangement joins TRBV6-1 to TRBJ2-3; TRBD1 matches 7 bases. V shed 7 bases and J 4 bases; nucleotides not matched to a gene: 5. This CDR3 region has 13 residues. Per the germline V gene, CDR1 is MNHNS and CDR2 is SASEGT. The CDR3 loop reads CASKGQGADTQYF. In DNA, the CDR3 is TGTGCCAGCAAGGGTCAGGGGGCAGATACGCAGTATTTT.

A few counts support this clonotype. J is TRBJ2-7 and V is TRBV7-4; 10 nucleotides agree with TRBD2. CDR1 is SGHVT and CDR2 is SQSDAQ in the germline V gene. CDR3 length: 16 amino acids. Unmatched junction bases numbered 7, after V lost 5 bases and J lost 0 bases. CDR3 sequence: CASSREGLAYSYEQYF. The CDR3 nucleotides are TGTGCCAGCAGCCGGGAGGGACTAGCGTACTCCTACGAGCAGTACTTC.

This clonotype was observed at least ten times. V and J are TRBV27 and TRBJ1-2; TRBD1 agrees at 7 bases. The length of the CDR3 is 15 residues. Germline values: CDR1 MNHEY, CDR2 SMNVEV (reference sequence). Trimming removed 4 bases from V and 3 bases from J; junction bases left unmatched: 8. CDR3 nucleotides: TGTGCCAGCAGTTCAGGCGGACAGGCGGACTATGGCTACACCTTC. Its translation is CASSSGGQADYGYTF.

This clonotype occurred a few times. The V call is TRBV5-1, the J call TRBJ1-2, with 9 bases fitting TRBD1. This CDR3 spans 16 amino acids. Losses at the gene ends were 0 bases for V and 6 bases for J; bases not matched to a gene: 9. Germline values: CDR1 SGHRS, CDR2 YFSETQ. CDR3: CASSLDGQGSEDGYTF. CDR3 in DNA: TGCGCCAGCAGCTTGGACGGACAGGGGAGTGAAGATGGCTACACCTTC.

V is TRBV18 and J is TRBJ2-5; unclear D gene. Germline V gene sequence: CDR1 KGHSH, CDR2 LQKENI. V was clipped by 3 bases and J by 5 bases, with 7 bases between them. This CDR3 has 12 residues. This CDR3 reads CASSPKIETQYF. Written as DNA, the CDR3 is TGTGCCAGCTCACCCAAGATCGAGACCCAGTACTTC.

This clonotype was counted at least ten times. The V call is TRBV6-2 or TRBV6-3, the J call TRBJ1-1; D is ambiguous. V was trimmed by 0 bases and J by 8 bases, leaving 7 bases between them. This CDR3 spans 12 amino acids. CDR1 MNHEY and CDR2 SVGEGT come from the germline V gene. The CDR3 nucleotides are TGTGCCAGCAGTTACTCGAGAAGAGAAGCTTTCTTT. This translates into CASSYSRREAFF.

This clonotype was picked up a small number of times. This sequence joins TRBV5-1 and TRBJ2-1; a possible D gene is TRBD2 (6 bases). From germline, CDR1 is SGHRS and CDR2 YFSETQ. The V end was cut by 0 bases, the J end by 8 bases, with 15 bases between. The CDR3 covers 15 residues. CDR3 residues: CASSLAGDPRDEQFF. The CDR3 region has the DNA TGCGCCAGCAGCTTGGCGGGGGACCCCCGGGATGAGCAGTTCTTC.

A few counts support this clonotype. The chain links TRBV19 to TRBJ1-5; D might be TRBD1 (5 bases). This CDR3 has 16 residues. Germline CDR1 LNHDA, CDR2 SQIVND (reference sequence). V was clipped by 10 bases and J by 0 bases, with 19 bases between them. The CDR3 bases are TGTGCCACCGCGGGAATTACAGGAGTTAGCAATCAGCCCCAGCATTTT. Amino acids: CATAGITGVSNQPQHF.

V gene TRBV6-1 combines with J gene TRBJ2-3, with D unresolved. The germline V gene has CDR1 MNHNS and CDR2 SASEGT. V lost 1 base to trimming and J lost 2 bases, with 13 bases between them. The CDR3 contains 16 residues. This CDR3 is CASSEGDSKSTDTQYF. The DNA for the CDR3 is TGTGCCAGCAGTGAAGGCGACTCCAAATCCACAGATACGCAGTATTTT.

This clonotype was picked up a small number of times. The V and J genes are TRBV6-1 and TRBJ2-5, with D tentatively TRBD1 or TRBD2 (5 bases each). Germline CDR1 reads MNHNS; CDR2 reads SASEGT. The germline V and J ends were trimmed by 2 bases and 0 bases, with 13 bases remaining between them. The CDR3 sequence is 16 residues long. The CDR3 bases are TGTGCCAGCAGTGAAACCCCGGGACGGAACCAAGAGACCCAGTACTTC. Translation gives CASSETPGRNQETQYF.

This clonotype has only a few counts. This chain joins TRBV2 and TRBJ2-2, with 10 bases identical to TRBD2. The junction had 0 bases not matched to a gene; V was cut back by 4 bases and J by 4 bases. Germline CDR1 reads SNHLY; CDR2 reads FYNNEI. The CDR3 has 14 residues. The CDR3 here is CASSGLAGTGELFF. CDR3 in DNA: TGTGCCAGCAGTGGACTAGCGGGCACCGGGGAGCTGTTTTTT.

This clonotype appeared many times. The genes are TRBV28 and TRBJ2-2; D is unresolved. Germline-derived CDR1 and CDR2 are MDHEN and SYDVKM. V lost 7 bases and J lost 0, with 9 bases in between. This CDR3 comprises 14 residues. CDR3 nucleotide sequence: TGTGCCAGCACGGCAAGGCCGAACACCGGGGAGCTGTTTTTT. It specifies CASTARPNTGELFF.

This clonotype was detected a few times. The chain recombines TRBV12-3 or TRBV12-4 with TRBJ1-2, with D possibly matching TRBD1 (6 bases). The germline V and J ends were trimmed by 8 bases and 1 base, with 20 bases remaining between them. The CDR3 totals 16 residues. The CDR3 region is CASGLSSGAVNYGYTF. The CDR3 DNA follows: TGTGCCAGCGGCCTCTCTTCGGGGGCGGTTAACTATGGCTACACCTTC.

In this sample, this clonotype turned up many times. The rearrangement joins TRBV19 to TRBJ2-1; D is uncertain. This CDR3 is built from 17 residues. V lost 5 bases and J lost 0, with 17 bases in between. Germline CDR1 is LNHDA and CDR2 is SQIVND (reference sequence). The CDR3 region has the DNA TGTGCCAGTAGTCCCCCCCCGACTGCCAGCTCCTACAATGAGCAGTTCTTC. It translates to CASSPPPTASSYNEQFF.

This clonotype has more than one count but fewer than ten. CDR3 DNA sequence: TGTGCCAGCAGTTTTATGGGTAGCGGGAGGATGGGCAATGAGCAGTTCTTC. Translated, it gives CASSFMGSGRMGNEQFF. The chain joins TRBV12-3 or TRBV12-4 to TRBJ2-1; 10 bases are shared with TRBD2. V dropped 3 bases and J dropped 6; count of bases not matched to a gene: 11. The CDR3 sequence is 17 residues long.

The table lists this clonotype with a few counts. The chain carries TRBV7-7 and TRBJ2-3, with 15 nucleotides matching TRBD2. This CDR3 spans 16 amino acids. CDR1 and CDR2 from the germline V gene are SSHAT and FNYEAQ (reference sequence). With 4 bases clipped from V and 4 bases from J, the junction kept 3 bases outside the gene matches. CDR3 loop: CASSWGLAGGPDTQYF. The DNA of the CDR3 is TGTGCCAGCAGCTGGGGACTAGCGGGAGGCCCAGATACGCAGTATTTT.

This CDR3 reads CAWSTRPRTRSKLFF. The DNA for the CDR3 is TGTGCCTGGAGTACCCGACCCCGGACGAGATCGAAACTGTTTTTT. The chain uses TRBV30 and TRBJ1-4; D not certain. Germline-derived CDR1 and CDR2 are GTSNPN and SVGIG (reference sequence). The CDR3 has 15 amino acids. The germline V and J ends were trimmed by 2 bases and 11 bases, with 21 bases remaining between them.

The gene calls are TRBV4-2 and TRBJ2-3; 10 bases match TRBD2. Germline CDR1 LGHNA, CDR2 YNFKEQ. The CDR3 sequence is 19 residues long. Losses at the gene ends were 4 bases for V and 3 bases for J; bases not matched to a gene: 16. CDR3 DNA sequence: TGTGCCAGCAGCCGAAGAGAGGGGCTAGCGGGAGTTGGGACAGATACGCAGTATTTT. Translation: CASSRREGLAGVGTDTQYF.

In the case of this clonotype: A much larger clonotype is one base distant, so this may be a read error. The rearrangement joins TRBV4-3 to TRBJ2-2; D is unresolved. This CDR3 is built from 16 residues. Looked up from germline, CDR1 is LGHNA and CDR2 is YSLEER. CDR3 loop: CTSSPESTRNTGELFF. DNA of the CDR3: TGCACCAGCAGCCCTGAGAGTACACGGAACACCGGGGAGCTGTTTTTT.

The rearrangement uses TRBV7-3 and TRBJ1-1; 11 bases fit TRBD1. The CDR3 spans 15 residues. V shed 5 bases, J shed 5 bases, and the junction held 7 bases outside the gene matches. Germline CDR1 reads SGHTA; CDR2 reads FQGTGA. CDR3 bases: TGTGCCAGCAGCCGGACAGGGGGCAGAGGGACTGAAGCTTTCTTT. It codes for CASSRTGGRGTEAFF.